Following are 22 T cell receptor beta chains from one sample sequenced in a study of OX40 agonist ivuxolimab in advanced cancers. This table comes from immunoSEQ multiplex PCR, and its TCRdb copy is limited to in-frame clones, with some not included. The profile shows around 40,000 clones, 65% to 90% of them singletons. Sequenced here: CD4+ or CD8+ T cells sorted from blood, sampled in a trial of the OX40 agonist ivuxolimab. These TCRs come from an adult with an advanced solid tumor such as melanoma, head and neck, liver or kidney cancer.

This sequence joins TRBV27 and TRBJ2-7; 7 nucleotides match TRBD1. Germline lookup yields CDR1 MNHEY and CDR2 SMNVEV (reference sequence). The J segment lost 2 bases and the V segment lost 5 bases, leaving 9 bases of the junction unmatched. The CDR3 consists of 15 residues. CDR3 bases: TGTGCCAGCAGTATAACAGGGGTCGGTACCTACGAGCAGTACTTC. Encoded protein: CASSITGVGTYEQYF.

The chain joins TRBV14 to TRBJ2-7; 8 positions agree with TRBD2. From germline, CDR1 is SGHDN and CDR2 FVKESK. Trimming cost V 6 bases and J 3 bases; bases outside gene matches: 4. The CDR3 extends over 13 amino acids. The CDR3 loop reads CASRPGTSYEQYF. In nucleotides, the CDR3 is TGTGCCAGCAGACCCGGGACTAGCTACGAGCAGTACTTC.

The J gene is TRBJ2-5, the V gene TRBV2; D unresolved. V was clipped by 10 bases and J by 5 bases, with 14 bases between them. CDR1 and CDR2 from the germline V gene are SNHLY and FYNNEI. The CDR3 sequence is 12 residues long. CDR3 residues: CATRARLETQYF. CDR3 nucleotide sequence: TGTGCCACCAGAGCTAGGTTGGAGACCCAGTACTTC. The complete variable domain, with remaining parts taken from reference TRBV2 and TRBJ2-5, reads EPEVTQTPSHQVTQMGQEVILRCVPISNHLYFYWYRQILGQKVEFLVSFYNNEISEKSEIFDDQFSVERPDGSNFTLKIRSTKLEDSAMYFCATRARLETQYFGPGTRLLVL.

The chain recombines TRBV7-4 with TRBJ2-2; the match to TRBD2 covers 9 bases. Trimming took 5 bases from V and 6 from J; bases not matched to a gene: 7. Germline lookup yields CDR1 SGHVT and CDR2 SQSDAQ. CDR3 length equals 15 residues. The chain's CDR3 is CASSHSGGLAGELFF. The CDR3 coding sequence is TGTGCCAGCAGCCATAGCGGGGGCCTGGCCGGGGAGCTGTTTTTT.

The J gene is TRBJ1-1, the V gene TRBV16; D not certain. Trimming stripped 5 bases from V and 5 bases from J, with 12 bases between. The CDR3 has 13 residues. Germline V gives CDR1 KGHSY, CDR2 FQNENV. CDR3 sequence reads: CASSSLGGTEAFF. The CDR3 DNA is TGTGCCAGCAGCTCATTGGGAGGGACTGAAGCTTTCTTT.

The chain has TRBV7-6 and TRBJ2-7; 8 bases align to TRBD1. V lost 5 bases and J lost 3; bases outside the gene matches: 6. The CDR3 has 14 residues. Germline assignment: CDR1 SGHVS and CDR2 FNYEAQ. CDR3 in amino acids: CASSPGQGGYEQYF. CDR3 in DNA: TGTGCCAGCAGCCCCGGACAGGGAGGCTACGAGCAGTACTTC.

J is TRBJ2-7 and V is TRBV10-2; D unresolved. The germline CDR1 and CDR2 sequences are WSHSY and SAAADI. The germline V and J ends were trimmed by 2 bases and 4 bases, with 15 bases remaining between them. The length of the CDR3 is 15 residues. The CDR3 DNA sequence: TGCGCCAGCAGTGAGCCCAGACTCCGGCGGTACGAGCAGTACTTC. Protein: CASSEPRLRRYEQYF.

This chain uses TRBV7-9 with TRBJ2-5; D may correspond to TRBD1 or TRBD2 (5 bases each). With 4 bases removed from V and 5 bases from J, the gap between germline ends came to 11 bases. This CDR3 is built from 13 residues. Germline loops: CDR1 SEHNR, CDR2 FQNEAQ (reference sequence). Here the CDR3 DNA reads TGTGCCAGCAGCTACCCCGAGGGGGAGACCCAGTACTTC. Protein sequence: CASSYPEGETQYF.

The count of this clone is one. This chain connects TRBV6-4 to TRBJ2-3; 9 bases fit TRBD2. The CDR3 length is 14 residues. J was trimmed by 1 base and V by 8 bases; bases with no gene match: 4. CDR1 and CDR2 from the germline V gene are MRHNA and SNTAGT. The CDR3 bases are TGTGCCAGCTCTCAGCGGGGGGGCACAGATACGCAGTATTTT. This encodes CASSQRGGTDTQYF.

This chain connects TRBV5-5 to TRBJ2-7; no definite D call. Between the trimmed V and J ends, which lost 2 bases and 0 bases, there was a span of 9 bases. Looked up from germline, CDR1 is SGHKS and CDR2 is YYEKEE (reference sequence). The CDR3 totals 14 residues. The CDR3 coding sequence is TGTGCCAGCAGCTTCTCCCAAGGCTCCTACGAGCAGTACTTC. It encodes CASSFSQGSYEQYF.

The V gene is TRBV27, the J gene TRBJ1-5, with 8 bases lining up with TRBD1. CDR1 is MNHEY, CDR2 SMNVEV, per germline (reference sequence). This CDR3 region has 14 residues. The V and J ends lost 6 bases and 4 bases, in that order; junction bases with no gene match: 5. The CDR3 is CASRDTGGNQPQHF. The CDR3 region has the DNA TGTGCCAGCAGAGACACAGGGGGGAATCAGCCCCAGCATTTT.

The chain couples TRBV7-6 to TRBJ1-4, with unresolved D. Trimming left V 2 bases short and J 4 bases short, with 14 bases between. Germline CDR1 is SGHVS and CDR2 is FNYEAQ. The CDR3 covers 16 residues. The CDR3 nucleotides read TGTGCCAGCAGCTTACTTCCGGCGGAGAATAATGAAAAACTGTTTTTT. The encoded protein is CASSLLPAENNEKLFF.

The chain has TRBV30 and TRBJ1-6; D unresolved. V was trimmed by 0 bases and J by 10 bases, leaving 7 bases between them. This CDR3 region has 12 residues. Germline-derived CDR1 and CDR2 are GTSNPN and SVGIG (reference sequence). CDR3 amino acids: CAWSVGRSPLHF. The CDR3, as DNA: TGTGCCTGGAGTGTCGGGCGGTCACCCCTCCACTTT.

The chain carries TRBV7-9 and TRBJ2-7, with D possibly called TRBD1 or TRBD2 (5 bases each). CDR3 length: 12 residues. Trimming stripped 5 bases from V and 4 bases from J, with 9 bases between. Germline V gene lookup returns CDR1 SEHNR and CDR2 FQNEAQ (reference sequence). For the CDR3, the DNA is TGTGCCAGCAGCCGGGACGGGTACGAGCAGTACTTC. Translation: CASSRDGYEQYF.

The chain combines TRBV7-3 with TRBJ2-7; 9 bases line up with TRBD1. V was pared by 0 bases and J by 5 bases, with 5 bases of the junction left unmatched. Germline assignment: CDR1 SGHTA and CDR2 FQGTGA. The CDR3 has 15 amino acids. CDR3 loop: CASSLTSGDRDEQYF. The CDR3 coding sequence is TGTGCCAGCAGCTTAACGTCCGGGGACAGGGACGAGCAGTACTTC.

The genes are TRBV6-6 and TRBJ1-5; TRBD1 is a possible D gene (5 bases). Germline lookup yields CDR1 MNHNY and CDR2 SVGAGI (reference sequence). The length of the CDR3 is 16 residues. V gave up 0 bases and J gave up 6 bases, with 15 bases separating them. Written as DNA, the CDR3 is TGTGCCAGCAGTTACTCGGCAGGGAGGTATAGTCAGCCCCAGCATTTT. This encodes CASSYSAGRYSQPQHF.

The gene calls are TRBV6-5 and TRBJ2-1; 12 nucleotides line up with TRBD2. Germline-derived CDR1 and CDR2 are MNHEY and SVGAGI. This CDR3 contains 15 residues. The V gene end was trimmed by 2 bases and the J gene end by 7 bases; junction bases not matched to a gene: 3. CDR3 sequence (DNA): TGTGCCAGCAGTTACCTAGCGGGAGGGCCTAATGAGCAGTTCTTC. Translation: CASSYLAGGPNEQFF.

The J gene is TRBJ1-4, the V gene TRBV19; TRBD1 aligns across 9 bases. Germline V gene data show CDR1 as LNHDA and CDR2 as SQIVND (reference sequence). Germline trimming cut 6 bases from V and 7 bases from J; bases unmatched to any gene: 0. The CDR3 loop spans 12 amino acids. CDR3 DNA sequence: TGTGCCAGTAGGGACAGGGGTGAAAAACTGTTTTTT. The encoded protein is CASRDRGEKLFF.

This sequence joins TRBV4-3 and TRBJ1-4; D call uncertain. Germline assignment: CDR1 LGHNA and CDR2 YSLEER. The CDR3 loop spans 16 amino acids. The V end lost 0 bases, the J end lost 2 bases, and 10 bases lay between the germline ends. The CDR3 spells CASSQDSPGTNEKLFF. CDR3 bases: TGCGCCAGCAGCCAAGACTCTCCAGGCACTAATGAAAAACTGTTTTTT.

The V call is TRBV27, the J call TRBJ1-6, with no clear D. Deletions cut 8 bases from V and 7 bases from J, with 21 bases between. From germline, CDR1 is MNHEY and CDR2 SMNVEV (reference sequence). This CDR3 contains 16 residues. The CDR3 nucleotides are TGTGCCAGCCGTAATAACAGAAGGGTCCGGAATTCACCCCTCCACTTT. Residues: CASRNNRRVRNSPLHF.

The chain combines TRBV5-5 with TRBJ1-5; D is unresolved. The CDR3 is 15 amino acids. With 0 bases removed from V and 3 bases from J, the gap between germline ends came to 10 bases. Per germline, CDR1 SGHKS and CDR2 YYEKEE (reference sequence). CDR3 amino acids: CASSLASGYNQPQHF. CDR3 bases: TGTGCCAGCAGCTTGGCCAGTGGGTACAATCAGCCCCAGCATTTT.

The J gene is TRBJ2-2, the V gene TRBV7-9; D uncertain. The CDR3 sequence is 11 residues long. Deletions cut 9 bases from V and 4 bases from J, with 6 bases between. Per germline, CDR1 SEHNR and CDR2 FQNEAQ (reference sequence). This CDR3 reads CASPPTGELFF. The CDR3 DNA reads as TGTGCCAGTCCCCCCACCGGGGAGCTGTTTTTT.